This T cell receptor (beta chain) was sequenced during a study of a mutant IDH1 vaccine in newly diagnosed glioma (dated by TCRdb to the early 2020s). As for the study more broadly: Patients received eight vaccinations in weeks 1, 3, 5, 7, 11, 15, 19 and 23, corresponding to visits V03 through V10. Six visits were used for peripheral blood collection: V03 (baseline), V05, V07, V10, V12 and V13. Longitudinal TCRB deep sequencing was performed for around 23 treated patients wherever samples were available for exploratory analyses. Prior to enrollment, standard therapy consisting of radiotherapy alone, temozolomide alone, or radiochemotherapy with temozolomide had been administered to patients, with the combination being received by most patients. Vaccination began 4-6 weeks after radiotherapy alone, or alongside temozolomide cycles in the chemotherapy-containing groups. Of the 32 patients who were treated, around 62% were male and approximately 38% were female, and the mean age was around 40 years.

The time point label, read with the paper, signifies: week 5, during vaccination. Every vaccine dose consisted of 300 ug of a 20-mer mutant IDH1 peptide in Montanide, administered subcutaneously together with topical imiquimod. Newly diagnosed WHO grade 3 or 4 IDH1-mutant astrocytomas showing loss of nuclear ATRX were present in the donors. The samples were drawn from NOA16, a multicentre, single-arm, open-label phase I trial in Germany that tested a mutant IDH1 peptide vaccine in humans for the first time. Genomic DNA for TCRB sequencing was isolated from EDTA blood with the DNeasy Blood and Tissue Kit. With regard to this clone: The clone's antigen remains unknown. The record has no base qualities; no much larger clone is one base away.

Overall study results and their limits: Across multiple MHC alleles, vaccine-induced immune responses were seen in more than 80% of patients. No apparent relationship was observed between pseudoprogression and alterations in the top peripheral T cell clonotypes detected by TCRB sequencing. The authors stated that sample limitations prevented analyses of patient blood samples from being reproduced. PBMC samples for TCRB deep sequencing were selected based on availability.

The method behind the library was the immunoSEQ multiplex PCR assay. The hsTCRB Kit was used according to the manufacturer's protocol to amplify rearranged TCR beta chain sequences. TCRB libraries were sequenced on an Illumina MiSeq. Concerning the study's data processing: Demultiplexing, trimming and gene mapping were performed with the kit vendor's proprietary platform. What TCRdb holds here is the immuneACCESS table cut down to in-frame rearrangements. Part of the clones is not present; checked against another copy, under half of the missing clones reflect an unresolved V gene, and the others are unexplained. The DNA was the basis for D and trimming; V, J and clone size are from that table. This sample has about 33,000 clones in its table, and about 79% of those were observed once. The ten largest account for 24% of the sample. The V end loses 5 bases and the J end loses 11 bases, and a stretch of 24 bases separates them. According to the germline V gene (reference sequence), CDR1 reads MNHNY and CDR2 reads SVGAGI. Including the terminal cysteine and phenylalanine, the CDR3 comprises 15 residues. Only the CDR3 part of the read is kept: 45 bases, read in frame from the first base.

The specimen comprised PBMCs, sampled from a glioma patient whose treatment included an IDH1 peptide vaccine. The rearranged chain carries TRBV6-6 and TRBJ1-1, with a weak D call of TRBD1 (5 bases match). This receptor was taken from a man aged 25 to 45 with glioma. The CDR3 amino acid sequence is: CASSLGDATLKWAFF. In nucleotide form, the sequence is TGTGCCAGCAGTCTCGGGGACGCTACCTTAAAGTGGGCTTTCTTT.